The source of this T cell receptor (beta chain) is a study of patients and donors after allogeneic stem cell transplantation. V was trimmed by 3 bases and J by 9 bases, leaving 15 bases between them. The germline gives CDR1 SGHTA, CDR2 FQGNSA. The CDR3 sequence is 15 residues long. TCRdb re-called the RT-PCR reads with MiXCR, one entry per CDR3 protein. The sample yields a few hundred thousand distinct CDR3 sequences, roughly 38% seen once. This rearrangement joins TRBV7-2 to TRBJ1-6; TRBD1 is a possible D gene (6 bases). The sequence was collected from a human donor who was either an allogeneic HSCT recipient or a stem cell or donor lymphocyte infusion donor (not recorded which). It is not recorded whose cells these are; they may come from a transplant donor. Sequencing was performed on blood, either unsorted or a sorted T cell fraction (not recorded which). This CDR3 is CASSFDRLVSSPLHF. Written as DNA, the CDR3 is TGTGCCAGCAGCTTCGACAGGCTAGTCTCTTCACCCCTCCACTTT.